The T cell receptor (beta chain) described here comes from a study of cytomegalovirus exposure and HLA in healthy donors. As for the study in general: The platform used for the 95 to 150 validation repertoires matched that of the roughly 700 first-cohort repertoires, a later analysis reported. Study results and limitations: In vitro, a few CMV-associated chains proved specific for CMV antigens. Reportedly, cytomegalovirus status was diagnosed with high sensitivity and specificity.

Separate from the approximately 600-subject first cohort was the approximately 130-subject validation cohort, to which the donors belonged. Remarks on this clone: The antigen remains unidentified.

The germline V gene has CDR1 MNHNY and CDR2 SVGAGI (reference sequence). Trimming took 3 bases from V and 4 from J, leaving 9 bases between them. The CDR3 runs 14 residues. TCRdb's copy holds only in-frame clones and misses some; the assay was immunoSEQ multiplex PCR. The sample contains about 98,000 clones, roughly 85% of which appear only once. The TCR comes from a woman younger than 45 in good health and CMV-seronegative. Sequencing input: PBMCs. The chain carries TRBV6-6 and TRBJ2-2; D perhaps matches TRBD1 (6 bases). The CDR3 is CASSYIQGTGELFF. As DNA, the CDR3 is TGTGCCAGCAGTTATATACAGGGCACCGGGGAGCTGTTTTTT.